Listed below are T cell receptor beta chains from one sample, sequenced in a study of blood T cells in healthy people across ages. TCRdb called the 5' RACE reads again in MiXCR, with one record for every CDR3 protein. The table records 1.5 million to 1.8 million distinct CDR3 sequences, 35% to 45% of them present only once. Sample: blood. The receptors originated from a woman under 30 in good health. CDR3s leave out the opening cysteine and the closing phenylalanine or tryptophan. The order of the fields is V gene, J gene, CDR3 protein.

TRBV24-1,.,ATSATGLAGGEQY
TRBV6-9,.,ASSPGLAGGSSYNEQY
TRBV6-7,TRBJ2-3,ASSYSGGAVTDTQY
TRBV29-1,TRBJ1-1,RVDSMNTEAF
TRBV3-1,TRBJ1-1,ASSQGGTGIFSEAF
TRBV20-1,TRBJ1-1,SVQGARVTEAF
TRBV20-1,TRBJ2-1,SAPLGAGVVGNEQF
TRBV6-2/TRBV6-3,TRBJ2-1,ASGIPRSNEQF
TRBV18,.,ASCRQGPENIQY
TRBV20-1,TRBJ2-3,SASQGLGLNTDTQY
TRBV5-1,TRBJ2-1,ASSLPPPASYNEQF
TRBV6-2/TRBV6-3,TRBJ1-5,ASSLRGQAGYQPQH
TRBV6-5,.,ASGDLIVGTQY
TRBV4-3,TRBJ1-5,ASSQQQGAQPQH
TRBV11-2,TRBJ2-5,ASSPPTGGQETQY
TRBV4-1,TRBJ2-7,ASSPIGQGGSYEQY
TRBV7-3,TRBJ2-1,ASSLGLLSSYNEQF
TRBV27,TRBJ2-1,ASSRLGRPSNEQF
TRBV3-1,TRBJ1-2,ASSQGADPLYGYT
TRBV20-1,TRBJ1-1,SARDSGEGPEAF
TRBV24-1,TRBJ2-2,ATSDAGAGTGELF
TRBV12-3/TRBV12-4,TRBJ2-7,ASRKSSGTYEQY
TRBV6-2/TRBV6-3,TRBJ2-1,ASSLEPSSYNEQF
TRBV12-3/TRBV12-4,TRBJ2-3,ASSRALAGGKTDTQY
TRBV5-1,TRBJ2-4,ASSPGLAATKNIQY
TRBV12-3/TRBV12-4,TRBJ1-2,ASSLAQGFYGYT
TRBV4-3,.,ASSADVWVPISNRQETQF
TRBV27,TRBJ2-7,ASSWRLGDEQY
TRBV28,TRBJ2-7,ASSLGRSLKSQY
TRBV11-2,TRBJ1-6,ASSPRQGTYRSLH
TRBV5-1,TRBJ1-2,ASSYDRPDGYT
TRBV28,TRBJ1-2,ASSHDRGHYGYT
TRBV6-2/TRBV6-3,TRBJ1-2,ASTSDRGNNYGYT
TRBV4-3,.,ASSQDSAGLTYEQY
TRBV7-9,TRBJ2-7,ALCLANVCTEQY
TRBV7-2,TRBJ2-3,ASSTSTGVSTDTQY
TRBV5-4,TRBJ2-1,ASAPTGDSYNEQF
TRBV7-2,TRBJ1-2,ASSLTGDPYYDYT
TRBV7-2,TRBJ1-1,ASSRRQSAAEAF
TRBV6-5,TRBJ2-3,ASSYVQSTDTQY
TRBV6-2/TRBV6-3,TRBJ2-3,ASSYSQEADTQY
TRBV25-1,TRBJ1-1,ASIGVTEAF
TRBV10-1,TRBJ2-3,ASSESPSDTQY
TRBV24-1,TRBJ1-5,ATTSGSAQPQH
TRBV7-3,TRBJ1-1,ASSLRGWRASTEAF
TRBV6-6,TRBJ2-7,ASSPWGDSLHEQY
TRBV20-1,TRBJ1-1,SASGQGADTEAF
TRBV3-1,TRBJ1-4,ASSQQGSEKLF
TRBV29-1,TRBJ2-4,SVVGRASKNIQY
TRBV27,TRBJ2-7,ASSHTGGNYEQY
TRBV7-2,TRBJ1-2,ASSLVGRDNYGYT